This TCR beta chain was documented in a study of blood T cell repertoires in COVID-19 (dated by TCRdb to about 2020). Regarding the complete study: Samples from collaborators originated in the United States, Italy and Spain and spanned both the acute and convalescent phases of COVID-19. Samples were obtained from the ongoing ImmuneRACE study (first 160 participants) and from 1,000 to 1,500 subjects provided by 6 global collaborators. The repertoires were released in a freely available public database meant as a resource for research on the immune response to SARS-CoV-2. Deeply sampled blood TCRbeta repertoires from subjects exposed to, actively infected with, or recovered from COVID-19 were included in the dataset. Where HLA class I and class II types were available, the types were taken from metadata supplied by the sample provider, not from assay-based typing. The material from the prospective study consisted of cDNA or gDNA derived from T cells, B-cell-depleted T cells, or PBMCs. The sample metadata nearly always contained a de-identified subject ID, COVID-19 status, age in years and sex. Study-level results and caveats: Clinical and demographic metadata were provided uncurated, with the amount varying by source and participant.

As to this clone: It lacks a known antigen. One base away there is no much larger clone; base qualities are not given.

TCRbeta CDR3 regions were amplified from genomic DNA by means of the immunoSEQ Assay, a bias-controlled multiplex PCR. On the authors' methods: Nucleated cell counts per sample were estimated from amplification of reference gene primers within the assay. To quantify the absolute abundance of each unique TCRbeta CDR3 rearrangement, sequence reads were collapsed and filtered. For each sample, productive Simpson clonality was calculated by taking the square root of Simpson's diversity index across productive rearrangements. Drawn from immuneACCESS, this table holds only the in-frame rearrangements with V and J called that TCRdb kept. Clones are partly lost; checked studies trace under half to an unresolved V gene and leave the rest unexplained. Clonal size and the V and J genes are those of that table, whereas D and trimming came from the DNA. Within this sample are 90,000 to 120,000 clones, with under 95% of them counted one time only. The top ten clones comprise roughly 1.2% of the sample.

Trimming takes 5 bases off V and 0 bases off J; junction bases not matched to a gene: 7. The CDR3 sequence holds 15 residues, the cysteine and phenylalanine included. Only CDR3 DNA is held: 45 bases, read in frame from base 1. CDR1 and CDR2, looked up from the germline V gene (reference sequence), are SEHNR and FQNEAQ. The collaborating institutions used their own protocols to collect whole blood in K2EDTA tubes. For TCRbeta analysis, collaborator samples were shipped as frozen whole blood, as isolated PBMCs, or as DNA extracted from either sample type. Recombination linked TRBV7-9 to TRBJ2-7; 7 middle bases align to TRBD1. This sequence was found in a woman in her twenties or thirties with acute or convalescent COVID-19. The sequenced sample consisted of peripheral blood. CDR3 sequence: CASSTRTGFSYEQYF. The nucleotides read TGTGCCAGCAGCACCCGGACAGGTTTCTCCTACGAGCAGTACTTC.